A selection of T cell receptor beta chains follows, all from one sample in a study of T cells in Graves' hyperthyroidism and ophthalmopathy. TCRdb used MiXCR to reprocess the multiplex PCR reads, holding one entry per CDR3 protein. This sample has a few hundred thousand distinct CDR3 sequences, with around 14% found just once. The sequenced sample consisted of blood. These receptors were taken from a woman aged 30 to 39 with Graves' hyperthyroidism. Both conserved end residues are part of each CDR3. A D gene is named only where the DNA matches it firmly. Clone size is not always given. Where it is, it says once, few, many or a class for expanded clones.

TRBJ2-7,few,-,TRBV11-2,CASSQDMTSYEQYF,TGCGCCAGCAGCCAAGATATGACTAGCTACGAGCAGTACTTC
TRBJ1-2,many,-,TRBV24-1,CATSSGRNYGYTF,TGTGCCACCAGCTCCGGGAGGAACTATGGCTACACCTTC
TRBJ2-1,many,TRBD2,TRBV20-1,CSARIGGFGGGYNEQFF,TGCAGTGCTAGAATCGGGGGGTTTGGAGGCGGCTACAATGAGCAGTTCTTC
TRBJ1-2,many,-,TRBV27,CASSFIGGTGPGYTF,TGTGCCAGCAGTTTCATTGGGGGCACAGGGCCTGGCTACACCTTC
TRBJ1-2,many,-,TRBV7-9,CASSWGTGEGNYGYTF,TGTGCCAGCAGCTGGGGGACGGGCGAAGGGAACTATGGCTACACCTTC
TRBJ2-7,few,-,TRBV12-3/TRBV12-4,CASASRGLPYEQYF,TGTGCCAGCGCCTCGCGGGGTCTCCCCTACGAGCAGTACTTC
TRBJ2-1,-,-,TRBV20-1,CSARDPAGSSYNEQSF,TGCAGTGCTAGAGATCCCGCGGGGAGCTCCTACAATGAGCAGTCCTTC
TRBJ2-3,many,-,TRBV5-1,CASSLSGADTQYF,TGCGCCAGCAGCTTGTCAGGGGCAGATACGCAGTATTTT
TRBJ2-1,many,TRBD2,TRBV3-1,CASSQALAGGYNEQFF,TGTGCCAGCAGCCAAGCGCTAGCGGGAGGGTACAATGAGCAGTTCTTC
TRBJ1-2,many,TRBD1,TRBV29-1,CSVSGGDNYGYTF,TGCAGCGTTTCAGGGGGCGATAACTATGGCTACACCTTC
TRBJ2-1,few,TRBD1,TRBV4-1,CASSQDSGQGVNEQFF,TGCGCCAGCAGCCAAGATTCAGGACAGGGTGTTAATGAGCAGTTCTTC
TRBJ2-2,-,TRBD2,TRBV10-3,CAISPAGATGELFF,TGTGCCATCAGCCCAGCGGGAGCCACCGGGGAGCTGTTTTTT